Presented here are 15 T cell receptor beta chains from one specimen sequenced in a study of early T cells in non-severe SARS-CoV-2 infection. TCRdb re-derived calls from the 5' RACE reads in MiXCR, one entry per CDR3 protein. The data hold about 85,000 distinct CDR3 sequences, with 13% to 15% observed a single time. The specimen sequenced was whole blood. These receptors were obtained from an adult who was a healthcare worker with PCR-confirmed SARS-CoV-2 infection or an uninfected control (not recorded which).

The chain joins TRBV5-1 to TRBJ2-7; 8 bases are shared with TRBD1. V shed 0 bases and J 5 bases; nucleotides not matched to a gene: 4. This CDR3 comprises 14 residues. Germline V gene data show CDR1 as SGHRS and CDR2 as YFSETQ. The CDR3 spells CASSLGSGGHEQYF. CDR3 DNA: TGCGCCAGCAGCTTGGGCTCAGGGGGCCACGAGCAGTACTTC.

This clonotype has a count of ten or more. The DNA for the CDR3 is TGTGCCAGCAGCTTGGGTTATCCTGACGTTACCTACGAGCAGTACTTC. Translation gives CASSLGYPDVTYEQYF. The V call is TRBV11-2, the J call TRBJ2-7; D is unclear. The ends were cut back, 3 bases at V and 2 bases at J, with 17 bases in the middle. The CDR3 spans 16 residues. In germline, CDR1 is SGHAT, CDR2 FQNNGV.

This clonotype was observed many times. The CDR3 bases are TGTGCCAGCAACGAAGGACAGGGGGGGAACTACAATGAGCAGTTCTTC. Translating gives CASNEGQGGNYNEQFF. The V call is TRBV6-5, the J call TRBJ2-1, with 10 bases that match TRBD1. V was clipped by 7 bases and J by 3 bases; unmatched bases: 9. CDR1 MNHEY and CDR2 SVGAGI come from the germline V gene. The CDR3 runs 16 residues.

This clonotype was picked up many times. The chain has TRBV3-1 and TRBJ2-7; weak D call: TRBD1 (5 bases). Trimming took 1 base from V and 4 from J, leaving 11 bases between them. Germline CDR1 LGHDT, CDR2 YNNKEL (reference sequence). The CDR3 is 14 amino acids. In DNA form, the CDR3 reads TGTGCCAGCAGCCAAGTGCCAGGGCCATACGAGCAGTACTTC. It yields the protein CASSQVPGPYEQYF.

This clonotype was observed a few times. The J gene is TRBJ1-1, the V gene TRBV5-1; no reliable D call. The CDR3 length is 14 residues. V lost 2 bases and J lost 1, with 9 bases in between. Germline loops: CDR1 SGHRS, CDR2 YFSETQ. Here the CDR3 DNA reads TGCGCCAGCAGCTTTCGGAGCAAGAACACTGAAGCTTTCTTT. Protein sequence: CASSFRSKNTEAFF.

V is TRBV20-1 and J is TRBJ2-4; D is perhaps TRBD1 (5 bases). Germline V gene lookup returns CDR1 DFQATT and CDR2 SNEGSKA (reference sequence). The CDR3 has 15 amino acids. Trimming took 0 bases from V and 8 from J, leaving 17 bases between them. The CDR3 DNA reads TGCAGTGCTAGAGATATGGGGCGGACCCGGGACATTCAGTACTTC. This translates into CSARDMGRTRDIQYF.

This clonotype was seen more than once but under ten times. The chain joins TRBV3-1 to TRBJ2-1, with D possibly TRBD1 on 7 matching bases. Germline CDR1 LGHDT, CDR2 YNNKEL (reference sequence). The CDR3 covers 16 residues. The V end lost 1 base, the J end lost 2 bases, and 12 bases lay between the germline ends. The CDR3 reads CASSQVGRGAYNEQFF. As DNA, the CDR3 is TGTGCCAGCAGCCAAGTAGGCAGGGGGGCCTACAATGAGCAGTTCTTC.

This clonotype was detected ten times or more. This rearrangement joins TRBV29-1 to TRBJ2-5; D might be TRBD2 (6 bases). Trimming left V 6 bases short and J 7 bases short, with 24 bases between. Germline V gene data show CDR1 as SQVTM and CDR2 as ANQGSEA. There are 15 residues in the CDR3. The CDR3 DNA follows: TGCAGCGTCCTCCGATCTGAGCGGGCCCAGGGGACCCAGTACTTC. Its protein product is CSVLRSERAQGTQYF.

The V call is TRBV7-9, the J call TRBJ2-2; D may be TRBD2 (6 bases). The CDR3 has 14 amino acids. Trimming pared 5 bases from V and 6 bases from J, leaving 13 bases between. Germline values: CDR1 SEHNR, CDR2 FQNEAQ (reference sequence). The CDR3 here is CASSPAEGPGELFF. CDR3 sequence (DNA): TGTGCCAGCAGCCCGGCGGAGGGGCCCGGGGAGCTGTTTTTT.

This clonotype has a handful of counts. The chain recombines TRBV20-1 with TRBJ1-4; D possibly corresponds to TRBD1 (6 bases). Per germline, CDR1 DFQATT and CDR2 SNEGSKA (reference sequence). The V and J ends lost 6 bases and 5 bases respectively, with 16 bases between them. The CDR3 length is 14 residues. In DNA, the CDR3 is TGCAGTGCAACAGCAGGGGCGGAGAATGAAAAACTGTTTTTT. Its translation: CSATAGAENEKLFF.

In its sample, this clonotype was seen a few times. This rearrangement joins TRBV10-1 to TRBJ1-1; D unclear. Germline loops: CDR1 WNHNN, CDR2 SYGVQD (reference sequence). Trimming took 4 bases from V and 1 from J, leaving 10 bases between them. The CDR3 spans 14 residues. CDR3 sequence reads: CASSVAGANTEAFF. CDR3 in DNA: TGCGCCAGCAGTGTAGCGGGAGCGAACACTGAAGCTTTCTTT.

The chain employs TRBV30 and TRBJ1-6, with D possibly being TRBD1 (5 bases). V was cut by 3 bases and J by 0 bases, with 9 bases left in between. Germline CDR1 reads GTSNPN; CDR2 reads SVGIG (reference sequence). CDR3 length equals 15 residues. The CDR3 sequence: CAWRGGTSYNSPLHF. CDR3 in DNA: TGTGCCTGGAGGGGGGGTACCTCCTATAATTCACCCCTCCACTTT.

The J gene is TRBJ2-2, the V gene TRBV7-8, with a tentative D call TRBD2 (5 bases). The CDR3 is made up of 13 amino acids. The V gene's germline CDR1 is SGHVS and CDR2 FQNEAQ. V was pared by 5 bases and J by 6 bases, with 10 bases between. The CDR3 DNA is TGTGCCAGCAGCCCCGGGGTAGCCGGGGAGCTGTTTTTT. Amino acid sequence: CASSPGVAGELFF.

This rearrangement joins TRBV14 to TRBJ2-3; tentatively, D is TRBD2 (5 bases). With 6 bases removed from V and 5 bases from J, the gap between germline ends came to 9 bases. CDR3 length: 12 amino acids. CDR1 is SGHDN, CDR2 FVKESK, per germline. The CDR3 is CASRALGDTQYF. The CDR3 DNA follows: TGTGCCAGCAGAGCACTAGGAGATACGCAGTATTTT.

This clonotype was detected a few times. The genes are TRBV7-8 and TRBJ2-1, with D hard to call. CDR1 and CDR2 (germline): SGHVS, FQNEAQ. Trimming pared 6 bases from V and 0 bases from J, leaving 12 bases between. The CDR3 extends over 15 amino acids. As DNA, the CDR3 is TGTGCCAGCAGTTTACGCTCGCACTCCTACAATGAGCAGTTCTTC. Protein: CASSLRSHSYNEQFF.